Presented here are 2 T cell receptor beta chains from one specimen sequenced in a study of cytomegalovirus exposure and HLA in healthy donors (dated by TCRdb to 2015 to 2018). Library preparation employed the immunoSEQ multiplex PCR assay. A mixture of 60 forward primers for TCR Vbeta segments and 13 reverse primers for TCR Jbeta segments was used in the multiplex PCR. This is the immuneACCESS table as TCRdb keeps it, with only in-frame sequences that have V and J called. A part of the clones is gone; compared with another copy, unresolved V genes explain less than half, and the rest is unexplained. The sample has 60,000 to 95,000 clones on record, approximately 80% of them singletons. The ten largest clonotypes hold 8% to 10% of the sample. The sequenced sample consisted of PBMCs. The receptor source for this set is a woman aged 40 to 50 in good health and CMV-seropositive.

The chain has TRBV5-1 and TRBJ1-2; D unclear. Trimming stripped 2 bases from V and 2 bases from J, with 13 bases between. Germline CDR1 SGHRS, CDR2 YFSETQ. This CDR3 spans 15 amino acids. Here the CDR3 reads CASSLGRIMNYGYTF. CDR3 coding DNA: TGCGCCAGCAGCTTAGGCAGGATCATGAACTATGGCTACACCTTC.

The rearrangement uses TRBV19 and TRBJ2-5; D is uncertain. The CDR3 loop spans 13 amino acids. From germline, CDR1 is LNHDA and CDR2 SQIVND (reference sequence). The V end lost 3 bases, the J end lost 5 bases, and 10 bases lay between the germline ends. CDR3 DNA sequence: TGTGCCAGTAGTATCAGTAGCTTTGAGACCCAGTACTTC. Its translation is CASSISSFETQYF.